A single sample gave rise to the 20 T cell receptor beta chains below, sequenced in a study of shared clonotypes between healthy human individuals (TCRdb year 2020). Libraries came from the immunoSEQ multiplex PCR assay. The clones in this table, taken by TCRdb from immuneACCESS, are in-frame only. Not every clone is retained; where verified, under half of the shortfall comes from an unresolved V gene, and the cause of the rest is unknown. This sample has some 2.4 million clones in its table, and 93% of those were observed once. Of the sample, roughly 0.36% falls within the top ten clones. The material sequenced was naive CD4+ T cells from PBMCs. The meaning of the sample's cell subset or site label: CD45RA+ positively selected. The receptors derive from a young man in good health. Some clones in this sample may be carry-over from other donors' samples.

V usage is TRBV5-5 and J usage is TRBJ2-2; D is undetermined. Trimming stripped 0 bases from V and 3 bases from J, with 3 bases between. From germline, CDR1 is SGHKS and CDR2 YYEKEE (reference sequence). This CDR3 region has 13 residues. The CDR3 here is CASSLVDTGELFF. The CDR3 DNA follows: TGTGCCAGCAGCTTGGTGGACACCGGGGAGCTGTTTTTT.

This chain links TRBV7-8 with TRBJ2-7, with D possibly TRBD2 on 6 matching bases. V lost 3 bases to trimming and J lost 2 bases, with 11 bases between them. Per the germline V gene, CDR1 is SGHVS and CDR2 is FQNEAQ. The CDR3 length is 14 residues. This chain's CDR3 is CASSLTGTPYEQYF. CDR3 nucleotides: TGTGCCAGCAGCTTGACCGGGACTCCCTACGAGCAGTACTTC. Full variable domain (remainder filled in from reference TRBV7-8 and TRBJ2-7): GAGVSQSPRYKVAKRGQDVALRCDPISGHVSLFWYQQALGQGPEFLTYFQNEAQLDKSGLPSDRFFAERPEGSVSTLKIQRTQQEDSAVYLCASSLTGTPYEQYFGPGTRLTVT.

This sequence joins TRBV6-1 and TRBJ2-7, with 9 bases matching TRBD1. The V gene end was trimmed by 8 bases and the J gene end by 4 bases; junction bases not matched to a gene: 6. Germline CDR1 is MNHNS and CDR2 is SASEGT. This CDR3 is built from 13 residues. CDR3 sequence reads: CASSLQGAYEQYF. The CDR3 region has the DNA TGTGCCAGCTCTCTACAGGGGGCGTACGAGCAGTACTTC.

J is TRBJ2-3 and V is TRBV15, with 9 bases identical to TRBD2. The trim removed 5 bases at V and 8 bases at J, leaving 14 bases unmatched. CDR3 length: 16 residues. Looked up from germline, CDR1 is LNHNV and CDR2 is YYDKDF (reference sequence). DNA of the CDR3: TGTGCCACCAGCGGAACACTAGCGGGTGGCTTGGGTACGCAGTATTTT. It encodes CATSGTLAGGLGTQYF.

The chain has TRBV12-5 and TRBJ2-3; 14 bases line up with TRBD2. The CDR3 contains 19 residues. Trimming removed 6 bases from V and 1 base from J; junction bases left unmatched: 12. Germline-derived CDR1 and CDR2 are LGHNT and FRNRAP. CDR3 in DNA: TGTGCTAGTGGGGAAACAGGGACTAGCGGGAGAGGGGGCACAGATACGCAGTATTTT. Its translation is CASGETGTSGRGGTDTQYF. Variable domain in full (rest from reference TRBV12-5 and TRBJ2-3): DARVTQTPRHKVTEMGQEVTMRCQPILGHNTVFWYRQTMMQGLELLAYFRNRAPLDDSGMPKDRFSAEMPDATLATLKIQPSEPRDSAVYFCASGETGTSGRGGTDTQYFGPGTRLTVL.

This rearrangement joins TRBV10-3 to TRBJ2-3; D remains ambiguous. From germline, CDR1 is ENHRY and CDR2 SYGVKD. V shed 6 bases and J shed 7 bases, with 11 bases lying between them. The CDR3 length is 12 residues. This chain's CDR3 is CAISVYPNTQYF. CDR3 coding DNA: TGTGCCATCAGCGTCTACCCGAATACGCAGTATTTT.

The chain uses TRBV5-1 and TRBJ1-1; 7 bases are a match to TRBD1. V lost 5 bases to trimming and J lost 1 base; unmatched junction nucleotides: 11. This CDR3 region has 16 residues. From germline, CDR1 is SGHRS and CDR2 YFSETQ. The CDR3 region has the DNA TGCGCCAGCAGTTCGGGACAGCAATTTCAGAACACTGAAGCTTTCTTT. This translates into CASSSGQQFQNTEAFF.

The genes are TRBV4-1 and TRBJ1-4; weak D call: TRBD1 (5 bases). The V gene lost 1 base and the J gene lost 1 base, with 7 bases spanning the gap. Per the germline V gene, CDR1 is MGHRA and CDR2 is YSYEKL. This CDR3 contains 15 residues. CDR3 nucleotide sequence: TGCGCCAGCAGCCAAGCGAGGGGAACTAATGAAAAACTGTTTTTT. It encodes CASSQARGTNEKLFF.

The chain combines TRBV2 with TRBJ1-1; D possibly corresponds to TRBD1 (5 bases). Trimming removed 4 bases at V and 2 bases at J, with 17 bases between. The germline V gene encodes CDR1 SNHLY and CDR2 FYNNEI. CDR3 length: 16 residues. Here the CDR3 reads CASSAGPPPQNTEAFF. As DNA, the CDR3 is TGTGCCAGCAGTGCGGGACCGCCCCCCCAAAACACTGAAGCTTTCTTT.

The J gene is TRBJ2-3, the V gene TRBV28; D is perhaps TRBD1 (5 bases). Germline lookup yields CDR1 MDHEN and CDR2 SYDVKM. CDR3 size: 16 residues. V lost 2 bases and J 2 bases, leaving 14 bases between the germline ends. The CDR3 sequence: CASSLTVRGSTDTQYF. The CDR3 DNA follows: TGTGCCAGCAGTTTAACAGTAAGGGGATCCACAGATACGCAGTATTTT.

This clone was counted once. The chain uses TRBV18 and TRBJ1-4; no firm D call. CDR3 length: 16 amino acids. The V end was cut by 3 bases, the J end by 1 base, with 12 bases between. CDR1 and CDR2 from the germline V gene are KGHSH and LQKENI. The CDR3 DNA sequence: TGTGCCAGCTCACCCCCCCGTGGGAGAACTAATGAAAAACTGTTTTTT. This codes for CASSPPRGRTNEKLFF.

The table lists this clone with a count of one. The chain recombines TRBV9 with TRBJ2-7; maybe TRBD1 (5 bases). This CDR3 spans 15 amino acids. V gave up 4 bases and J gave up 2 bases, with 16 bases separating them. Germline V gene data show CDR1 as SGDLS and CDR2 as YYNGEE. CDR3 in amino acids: CASSPHPDIAYEQYF. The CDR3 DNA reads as TGTGCCAGCAGCCCCCACCCGGACATCGCCTACGAGCAGTACTTC.

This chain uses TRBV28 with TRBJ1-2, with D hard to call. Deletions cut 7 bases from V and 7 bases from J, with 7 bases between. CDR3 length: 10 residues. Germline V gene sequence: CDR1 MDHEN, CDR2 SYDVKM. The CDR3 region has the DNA TGTGCCAGCAACGGTCTTGGCTACACCTTC. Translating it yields CASNGLGYTF.

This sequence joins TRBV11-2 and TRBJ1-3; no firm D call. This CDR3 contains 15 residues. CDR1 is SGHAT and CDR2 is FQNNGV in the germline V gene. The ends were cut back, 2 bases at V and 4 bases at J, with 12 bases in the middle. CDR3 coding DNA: TGTGCCAGCAGCTTATTTATAGGATCAGGAAACACCATATATTTT. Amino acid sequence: CASSLFIGSGNTIYF.

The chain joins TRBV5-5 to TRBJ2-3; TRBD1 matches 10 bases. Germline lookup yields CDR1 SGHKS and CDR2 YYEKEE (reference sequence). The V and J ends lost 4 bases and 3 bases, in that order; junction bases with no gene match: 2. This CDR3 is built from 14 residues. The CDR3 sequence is CASSRDRGTDTQYF. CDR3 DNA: TGTGCCAGCAGCCGGGACAGGGGAACAGATACGCAGTATTTT.

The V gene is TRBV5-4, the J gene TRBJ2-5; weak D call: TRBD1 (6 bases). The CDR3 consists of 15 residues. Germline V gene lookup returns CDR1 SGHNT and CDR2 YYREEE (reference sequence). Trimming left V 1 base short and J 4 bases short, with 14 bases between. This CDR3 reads CASSLRLGQRETQYF. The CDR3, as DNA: TGTGCCAGCAGCTTGCGATTAGGACAGCGAGAGACCCAGTACTTC.

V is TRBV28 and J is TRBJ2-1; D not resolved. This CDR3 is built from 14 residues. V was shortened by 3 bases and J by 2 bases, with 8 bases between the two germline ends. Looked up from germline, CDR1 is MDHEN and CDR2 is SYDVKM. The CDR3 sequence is CASSLDGAYNEQFF. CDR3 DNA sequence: TGTGCCAGCAGTTTGGATGGCGCCTACAATGAGCAGTTCTTC.

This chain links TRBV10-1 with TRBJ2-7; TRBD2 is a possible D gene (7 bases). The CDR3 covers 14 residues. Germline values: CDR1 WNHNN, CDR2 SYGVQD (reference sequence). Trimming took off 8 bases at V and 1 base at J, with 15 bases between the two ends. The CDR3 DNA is TGCGCCAGCGGGGCGGGGGCGCGGTCCTACGAGCAGTACTTC. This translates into CASGAGARSYEQYF.

The CDR3 protein is CASSNSVREQYF. In nucleotides, the CDR3 is TGTGCCAGTAGTAACAGTGTACGCGAGCAGTACTTC. The chain links TRBV19 to TRBJ2-7; no reliable D call. The ends were cut back, 4 bases at V and 6 bases at J, with 10 bases in the middle. CDR1 LNHDA and CDR2 SQIVND come from the germline V gene (reference sequence). This CDR3 comprises 12 residues.

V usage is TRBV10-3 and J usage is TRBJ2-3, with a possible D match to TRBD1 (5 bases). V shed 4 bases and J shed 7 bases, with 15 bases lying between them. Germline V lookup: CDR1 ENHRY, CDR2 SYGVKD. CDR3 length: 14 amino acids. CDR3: CAISVGQGSNTQYF. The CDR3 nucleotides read TGTGCCATCAGTGTCGGTCAGGGTAGCAATACGCAGTATTTT.